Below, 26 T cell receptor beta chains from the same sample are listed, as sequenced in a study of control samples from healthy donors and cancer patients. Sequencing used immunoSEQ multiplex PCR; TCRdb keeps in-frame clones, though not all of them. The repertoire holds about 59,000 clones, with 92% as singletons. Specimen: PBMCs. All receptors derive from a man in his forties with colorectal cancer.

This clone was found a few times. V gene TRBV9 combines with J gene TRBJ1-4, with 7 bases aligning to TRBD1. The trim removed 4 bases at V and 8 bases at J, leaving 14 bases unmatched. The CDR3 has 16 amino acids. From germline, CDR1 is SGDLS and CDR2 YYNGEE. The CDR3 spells CASSLRPGGGGEKLFF. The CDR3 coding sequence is TGTGCCAGCAGCCTACGGCCAGGAGGGGGCGGGGAAAAACTGTTTTTT.

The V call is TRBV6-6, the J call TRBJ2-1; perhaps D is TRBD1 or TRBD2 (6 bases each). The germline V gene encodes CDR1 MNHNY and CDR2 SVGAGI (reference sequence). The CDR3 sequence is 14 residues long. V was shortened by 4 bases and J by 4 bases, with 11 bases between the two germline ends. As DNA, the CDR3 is TGTGCCAGCAGTTGGAGGGGGTCGTACAATGAGCAGTTCTTC. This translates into CASSWRGSYNEQFF.

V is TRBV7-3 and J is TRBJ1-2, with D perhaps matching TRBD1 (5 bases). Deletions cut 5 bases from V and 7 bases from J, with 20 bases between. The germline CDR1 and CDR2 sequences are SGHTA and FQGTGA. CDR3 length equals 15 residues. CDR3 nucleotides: TGTGCCAGCAGCCTCAGCGGGGCCCCCCCCGGTGGCTACACCTTC. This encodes CASSLSGAPPGGYTF.

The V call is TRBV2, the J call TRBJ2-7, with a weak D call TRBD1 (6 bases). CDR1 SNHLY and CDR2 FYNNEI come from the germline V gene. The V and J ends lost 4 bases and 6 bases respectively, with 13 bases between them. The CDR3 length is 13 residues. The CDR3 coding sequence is TGTGCCAGCAGTGCAGGGGCCAAAGGCGAGCAGTACTTC. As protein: CASSAGAKGEQYF.

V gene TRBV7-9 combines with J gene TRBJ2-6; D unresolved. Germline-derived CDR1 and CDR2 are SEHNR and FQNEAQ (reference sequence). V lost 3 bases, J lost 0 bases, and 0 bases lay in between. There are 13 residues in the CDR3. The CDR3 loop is CASSFSGANVLTF. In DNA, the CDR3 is TGTGCCAGCAGCTTCTCTGGGGCCAACGTCCTGACTTTC.

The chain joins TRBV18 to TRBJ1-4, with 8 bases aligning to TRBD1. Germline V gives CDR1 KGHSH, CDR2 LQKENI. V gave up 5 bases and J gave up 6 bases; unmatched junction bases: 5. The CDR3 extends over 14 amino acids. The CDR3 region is CASSKQGGDEKLFF. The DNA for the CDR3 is TGTGCCAGCTCAAAACAGGGGGGAGATGAAAAACTGTTTTTT.

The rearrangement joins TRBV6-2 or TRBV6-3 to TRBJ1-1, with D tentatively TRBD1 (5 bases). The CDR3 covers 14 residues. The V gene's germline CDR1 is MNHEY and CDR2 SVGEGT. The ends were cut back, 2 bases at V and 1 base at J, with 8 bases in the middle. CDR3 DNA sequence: TGTGCCAGCAGTTACGGGGGAAAGAACACTGAAGCTTTCTTT. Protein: CASSYGGKNTEAFF.

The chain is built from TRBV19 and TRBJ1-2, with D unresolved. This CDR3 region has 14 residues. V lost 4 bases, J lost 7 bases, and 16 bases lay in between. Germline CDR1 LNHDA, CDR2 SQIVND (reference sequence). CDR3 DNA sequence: TGTGCCAGTAGTAGGCAGGCCCTGGATGTTGGCTACACCTTC. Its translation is CASSRQALDVGYTF.

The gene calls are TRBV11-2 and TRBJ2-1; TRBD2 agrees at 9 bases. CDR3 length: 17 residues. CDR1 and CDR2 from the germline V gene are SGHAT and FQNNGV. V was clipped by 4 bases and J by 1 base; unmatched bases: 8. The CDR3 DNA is TGTGCCAGCAGCTCGGCCGGGCTAGCGGGGTCCTACAATGAGCAGTTCTTC. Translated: CASSSAGLAGSYNEQFF.

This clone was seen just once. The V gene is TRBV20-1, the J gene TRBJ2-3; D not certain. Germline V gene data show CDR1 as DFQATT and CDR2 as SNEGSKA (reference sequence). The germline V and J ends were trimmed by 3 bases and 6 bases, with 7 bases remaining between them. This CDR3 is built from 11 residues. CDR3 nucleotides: TGCAGTGCTAGTGAGGAGGATACGCAGTATTTT. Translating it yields CSASEEDTQYF.

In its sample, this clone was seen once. CDR3 sequence reads: CASSLQGSYNSPLHF. CDR3 sequence (DNA): TGTGCCAGCAGCCTACAGGGTTCCTATAATTCACCCCTCCACTTT. V usage is TRBV27 and J usage is TRBJ1-6, with D perhaps matching TRBD1 (6 bases). The CDR3 runs to 15 residues. Germline values: CDR1 MNHEY, CDR2 SMNVEV (reference sequence). Trimming pared 6 bases from V and 1 base from J, leaving 10 bases between.

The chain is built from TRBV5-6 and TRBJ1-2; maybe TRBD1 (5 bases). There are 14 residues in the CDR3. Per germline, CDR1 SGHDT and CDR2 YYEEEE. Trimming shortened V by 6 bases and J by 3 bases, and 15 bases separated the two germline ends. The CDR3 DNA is TGTGCCAGCATAGTTAGGGGTTTGGACTATGGCTACACCTTC. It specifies CASIVRGLDYGYTF.

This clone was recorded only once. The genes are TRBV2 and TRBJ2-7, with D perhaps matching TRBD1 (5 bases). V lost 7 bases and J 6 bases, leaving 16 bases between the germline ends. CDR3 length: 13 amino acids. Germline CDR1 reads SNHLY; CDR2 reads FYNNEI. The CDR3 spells CASTLPRGAEQYF. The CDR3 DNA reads TGTGCCAGCACCCTGCCTCGTGGGGCCGAGCAGTACTTC.

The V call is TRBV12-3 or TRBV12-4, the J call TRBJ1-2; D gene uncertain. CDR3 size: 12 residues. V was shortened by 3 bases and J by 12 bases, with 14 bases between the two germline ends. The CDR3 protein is CASSLIGFLHTF. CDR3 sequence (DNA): TGTGCCAGCAGTTTGATTGGTTTCCTCCACACCTTC.

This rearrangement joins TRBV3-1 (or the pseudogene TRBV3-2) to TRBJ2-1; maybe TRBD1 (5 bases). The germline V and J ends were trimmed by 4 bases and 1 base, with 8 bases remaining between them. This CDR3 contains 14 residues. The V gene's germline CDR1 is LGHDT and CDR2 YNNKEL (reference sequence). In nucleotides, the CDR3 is TGTGCCAGCAGCCGACAGAGATCCTACAATGAGCAGTTCTTC. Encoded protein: CASSRQRSYNEQFF.

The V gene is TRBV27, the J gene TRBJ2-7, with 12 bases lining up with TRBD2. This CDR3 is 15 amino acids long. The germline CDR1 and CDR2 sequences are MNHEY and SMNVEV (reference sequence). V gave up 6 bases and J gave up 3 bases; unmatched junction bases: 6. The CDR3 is CASRWTSGANYEQYF. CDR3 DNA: TGTGCCAGCAGATGGACTAGCGGGGCTAACTACGAGCAGTACTTC.

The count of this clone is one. The CDR3 bases are TGTGCCTGGGGGGCGACACTTTATGGCTACACCTTC. It is translated as CAWGATLYGYTF. The chain combines TRBV30 with TRBJ1-2, with D possibly matching TRBD1 (5 bases). This CDR3 has 12 residues. Between the trimmed V and J ends, which lost 5 bases and 5 bases, there was a span of 12 bases. Per germline, CDR1 GTSNPN and CDR2 SVGIG (reference sequence).

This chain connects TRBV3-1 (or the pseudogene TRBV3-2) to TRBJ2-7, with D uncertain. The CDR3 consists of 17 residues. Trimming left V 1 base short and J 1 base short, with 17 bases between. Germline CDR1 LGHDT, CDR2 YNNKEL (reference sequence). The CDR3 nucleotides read TGTGCCAGCAGCCAAGTGTTTGGGCACAGTCCTTCCTACGAGCAGTACTTC. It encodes CASSQVFGHSPSYEQYF.

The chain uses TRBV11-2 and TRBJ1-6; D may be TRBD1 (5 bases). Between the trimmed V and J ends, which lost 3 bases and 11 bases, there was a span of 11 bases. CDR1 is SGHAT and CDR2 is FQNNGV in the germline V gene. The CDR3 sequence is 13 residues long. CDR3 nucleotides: TGTGCCAGCAGCTTGGGGGAAAGAACACCCCTCCACTTT. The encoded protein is CASSLGERTPLHF.

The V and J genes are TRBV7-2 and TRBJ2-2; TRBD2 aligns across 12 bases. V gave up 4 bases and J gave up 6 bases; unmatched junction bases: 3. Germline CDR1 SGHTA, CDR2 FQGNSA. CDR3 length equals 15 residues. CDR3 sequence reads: CASSSLAGGAGELFF. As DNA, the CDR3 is TGTGCCAGCAGCTCACTAGCGGGGGGAGCCGGGGAGCTGTTTTTT.

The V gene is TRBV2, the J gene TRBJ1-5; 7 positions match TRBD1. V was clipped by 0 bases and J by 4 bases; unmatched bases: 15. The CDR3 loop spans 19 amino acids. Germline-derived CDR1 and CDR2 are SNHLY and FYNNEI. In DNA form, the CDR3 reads TGTGCCAGCAGTGAAGCATCAGGGGGTACGAACCGAGTAAATCAGCCCCAGCATTTT. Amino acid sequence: CASSEASGGTNRVNQPQHF.

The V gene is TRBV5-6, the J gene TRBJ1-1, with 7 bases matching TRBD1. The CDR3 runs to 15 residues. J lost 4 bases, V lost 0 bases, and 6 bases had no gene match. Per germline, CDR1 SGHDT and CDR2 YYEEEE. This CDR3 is CASSLESRGTTEAFF. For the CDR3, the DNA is TGTGCCAGCAGCTTGGAATCCAGGGGGACCACTGAAGCTTTCTTT.

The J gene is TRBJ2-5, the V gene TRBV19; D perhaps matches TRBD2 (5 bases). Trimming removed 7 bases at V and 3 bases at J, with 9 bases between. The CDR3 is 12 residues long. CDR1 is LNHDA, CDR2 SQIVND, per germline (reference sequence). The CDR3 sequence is CASTGLEETQYF. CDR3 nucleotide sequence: TGTGCCAGTACCGGACTGGAAGAGACCCAGTACTTC.

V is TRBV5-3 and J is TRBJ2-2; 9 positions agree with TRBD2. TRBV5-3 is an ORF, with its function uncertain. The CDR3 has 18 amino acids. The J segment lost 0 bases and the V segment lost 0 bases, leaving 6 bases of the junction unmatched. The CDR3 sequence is CARSLGNSGGPNTGELFF. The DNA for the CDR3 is TGTGCCAGAAGCTTGGGAAATAGCGGGGGCCCGAACACCGGGGAGCTGTTTTTT.

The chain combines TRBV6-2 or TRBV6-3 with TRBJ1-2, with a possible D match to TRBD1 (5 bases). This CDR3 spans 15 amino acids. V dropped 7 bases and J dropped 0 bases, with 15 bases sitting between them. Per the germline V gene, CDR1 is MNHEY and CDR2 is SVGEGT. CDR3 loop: CASTPRQLTNYGYTF. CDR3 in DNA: TGTGCCAGCACCCCCCGACAGCTAACTAACTATGGCTACACCTTC.

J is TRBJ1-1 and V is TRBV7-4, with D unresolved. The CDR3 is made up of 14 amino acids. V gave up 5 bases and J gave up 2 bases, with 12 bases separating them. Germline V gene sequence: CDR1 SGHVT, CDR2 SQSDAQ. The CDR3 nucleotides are TGTGCCAGCAGCCTTAGTCAGAGAAACACTGAAGCTTTCTTT. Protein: CASSLSQRNTEAFF.